Listed here is a single TCR beta chain. Its antigen remains unidentified. The data originate from a study of T cells after yellow fever vaccination. General observations from the study: Abundant clonotypes (contaminants from the bulk population) could be present in FACS-sorted repertoires.

For TCR, cDNA came from 5'RACE template switching, which added a universal primer site and UMIs. TCRdb fed the 5' RACE reads into MiXCR, producing one record per CDR3 protein. The sample shows 200,000 to 300,000 distinct CDR3 sequences, over 10% of them seen only once. The CDR3 sequence is 13 residues long. CDR1 and CDR2 from the germline V gene are MNHNS and SASEGT. Losses at the gene ends were 5 bases for V and 4 bases for J; bases not matched to a gene: 4. The genes are TRBV6-1 and TRBJ2-7, with TRBD1 identical over 8 bases. This TCR derives from a young man who received the YFV17D yellow fever vaccine. Material: CD4+ T cells sorted from PBMCs, obtained 45 days after the yellow fever booster vaccination. CDR3 coding DNA: TGTGCCAGCAGTCCGACAGGGGATTACGAGCAGTACTTC. Its translation is CASSPTGDYEQYF.